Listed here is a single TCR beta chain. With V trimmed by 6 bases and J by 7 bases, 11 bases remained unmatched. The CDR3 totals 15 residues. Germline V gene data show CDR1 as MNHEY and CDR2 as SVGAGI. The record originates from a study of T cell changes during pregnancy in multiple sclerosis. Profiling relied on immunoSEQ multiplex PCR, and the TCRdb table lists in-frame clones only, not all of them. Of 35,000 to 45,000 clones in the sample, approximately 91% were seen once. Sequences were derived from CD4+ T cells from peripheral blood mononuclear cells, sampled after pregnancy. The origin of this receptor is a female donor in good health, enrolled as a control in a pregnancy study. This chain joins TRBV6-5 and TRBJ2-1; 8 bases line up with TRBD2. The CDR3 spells CASSRRGASGNEQFF. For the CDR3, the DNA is TGTGCCAGCAGCCGCCGCGGGGCTAGCGGGAATGAGCAGTTCTTC.